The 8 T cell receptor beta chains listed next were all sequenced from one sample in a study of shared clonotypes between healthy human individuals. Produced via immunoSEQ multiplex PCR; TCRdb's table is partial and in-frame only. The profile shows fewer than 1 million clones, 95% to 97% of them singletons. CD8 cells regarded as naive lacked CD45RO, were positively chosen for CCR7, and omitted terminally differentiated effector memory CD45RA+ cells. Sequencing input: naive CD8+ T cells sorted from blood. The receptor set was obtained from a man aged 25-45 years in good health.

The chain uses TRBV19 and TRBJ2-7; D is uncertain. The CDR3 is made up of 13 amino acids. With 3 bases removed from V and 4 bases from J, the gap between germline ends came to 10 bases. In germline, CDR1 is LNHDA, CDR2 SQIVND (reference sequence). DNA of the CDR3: TGTGCCAGTAGTATCAACGGTCCTTACGAGCAGTACTTC. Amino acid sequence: CASSINGPYEQYF.

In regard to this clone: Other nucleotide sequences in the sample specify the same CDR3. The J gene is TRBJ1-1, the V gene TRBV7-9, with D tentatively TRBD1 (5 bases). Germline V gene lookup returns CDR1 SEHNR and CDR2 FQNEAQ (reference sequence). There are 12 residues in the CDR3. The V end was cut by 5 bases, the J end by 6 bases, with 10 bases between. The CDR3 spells CASSLGGSEAFF. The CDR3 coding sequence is TGTGCCAGCAGCCTGGGGGGGTCTGAAGCTTTCTTT. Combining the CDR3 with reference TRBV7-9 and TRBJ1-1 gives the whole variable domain DTGVSQNPRHKITKRGQNVTFRCDPISEHNRLYWYRQTLGQGPEFLTYFQNEAQLEKSRLLSDRFSAERPKGSFSTLEIQRTEQGDSAMYLCASSLGGSEAFFGQGTRLTVV.

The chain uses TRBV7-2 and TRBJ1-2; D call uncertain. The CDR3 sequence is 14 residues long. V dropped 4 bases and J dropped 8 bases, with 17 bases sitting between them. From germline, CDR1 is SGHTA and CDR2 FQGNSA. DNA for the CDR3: TGTGCCAGCAGCTCACCTATGGACCCTCCCGGCTACACCTTC. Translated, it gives CASSSPMDPPGYTF.

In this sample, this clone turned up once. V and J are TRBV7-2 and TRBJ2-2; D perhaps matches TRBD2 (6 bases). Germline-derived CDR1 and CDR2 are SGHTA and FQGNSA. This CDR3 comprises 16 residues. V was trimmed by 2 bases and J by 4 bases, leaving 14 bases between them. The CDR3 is CASSLPRGSGTGELFF. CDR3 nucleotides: TGTGCCAGCAGCTTACCCCGGGGGTCGGGCACCGGGGAGCTGTTTTTT.

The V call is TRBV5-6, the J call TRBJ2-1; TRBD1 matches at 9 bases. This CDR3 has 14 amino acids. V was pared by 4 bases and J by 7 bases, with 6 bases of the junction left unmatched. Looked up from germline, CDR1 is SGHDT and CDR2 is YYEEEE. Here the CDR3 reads CASSARDRVNEQFF. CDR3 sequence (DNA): TGTGCCAGCAGCGCCCGGGACAGGGTTAATGAGCAGTTCTTC.

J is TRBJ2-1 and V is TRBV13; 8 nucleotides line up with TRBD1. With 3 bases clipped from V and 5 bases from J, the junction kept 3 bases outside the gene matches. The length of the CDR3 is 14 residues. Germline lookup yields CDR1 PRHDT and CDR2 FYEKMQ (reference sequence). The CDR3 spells CASSLVGQDNEQFF. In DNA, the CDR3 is TGTGCCAGCAGCTTGGTGGGACAGGACAATGAGCAGTTCTTC.

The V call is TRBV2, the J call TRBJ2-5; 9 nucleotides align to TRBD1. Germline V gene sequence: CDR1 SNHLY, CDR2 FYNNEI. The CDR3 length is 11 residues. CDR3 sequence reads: CSDRGWETQYF. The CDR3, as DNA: TGTTCGGACAGGGGTTGGGAGACCCAGTACTTC.

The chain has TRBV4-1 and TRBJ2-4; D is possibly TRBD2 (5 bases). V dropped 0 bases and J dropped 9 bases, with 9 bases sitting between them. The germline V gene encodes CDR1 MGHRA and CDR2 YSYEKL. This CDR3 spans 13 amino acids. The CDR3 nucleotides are TGCGCCAGCAGCCAAGAAGGGAGTGGCATTCAGTACTTC. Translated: CASSQEGSGIQYF.